The 4 T cell receptor beta chains presented below share a single source sample, sequenced in a study of blood T cell repertoires in COVID-19. Libraries were prepared by immunoSEQ multiplex PCR; TCRdb keeps only in-frame clonotypes and omits some of them. The data hold 80,000 to 130,000 clones, with roughly nine tenths observed a single time. Specimen: peripheral blood. The receptors come from a man aged 55 to 70 with acute or convalescent COVID-19.

In this sample, this clone turned up a few times. The chain links TRBV5-5 to TRBJ2-7; 7 bases agree with TRBD2. The CDR3 has 18 amino acids. The V and J ends lost 1 base and 3 bases, in that order; junction bases with no gene match: 16. The germline V gene encodes CDR1 SGHKS and CDR2 YYEKEE (reference sequence). CDR3 nucleotides: TGTGCCAGCAGCTTGAGGTTCCCCTTTGCGGGAGAAATCTACGAGCAGTACGTC. Protein: CASSLRFPFAGEIYEQYV.

This chain uses TRBV6-5 with TRBJ2-7; perhaps TRBD1 as D (6 bases). CDR1 is MNHEY and CDR2 is SVGAGI in the germline V gene. The CDR3 contains 14 residues. Trimming removed 6 bases at V and 2 bases at J, with 14 bases between. The CDR3 DNA is TGTGCCAGCAGGAGCATCTCAGGGGCCTACGAGCAGTACGTC. Translated: CASRSISGAYEQYV.

V usage is TRBV11-2 and J usage is TRBJ2-7, with 8 bases matching TRBD1. The CDR3 spans 15 residues. After removal of 2 bases from V and 2 bases from J, the junction contained 5 bases not matched to a gene. CDR1 SGHAT and CDR2 FQNNGV come from the germline V gene. The CDR3 spells CASSLQRTGTYEQYF. The CDR3 bases are TGTGCCAGCAGCTTACAACGGACAGGGACCTACGAGCAGTACTTC.

This sequence joins TRBV30 and TRBJ2-7, with D maybe TRBD2 (6 bases). The length of the CDR3 is 19 residues. V lost 2 bases and J lost 3, with 29 bases in between. Looked up from germline, CDR1 is GTSNPN and CDR2 is SVGIG (reference sequence). CDR3 sequence: CAWSPALTFLGGGNYEQYF. The CDR3 DNA is TGTGCCTGGAGTCCCGCCCTGACCTTCTTGGGGGGTGGTAACTACGAGCAGTACTTC.